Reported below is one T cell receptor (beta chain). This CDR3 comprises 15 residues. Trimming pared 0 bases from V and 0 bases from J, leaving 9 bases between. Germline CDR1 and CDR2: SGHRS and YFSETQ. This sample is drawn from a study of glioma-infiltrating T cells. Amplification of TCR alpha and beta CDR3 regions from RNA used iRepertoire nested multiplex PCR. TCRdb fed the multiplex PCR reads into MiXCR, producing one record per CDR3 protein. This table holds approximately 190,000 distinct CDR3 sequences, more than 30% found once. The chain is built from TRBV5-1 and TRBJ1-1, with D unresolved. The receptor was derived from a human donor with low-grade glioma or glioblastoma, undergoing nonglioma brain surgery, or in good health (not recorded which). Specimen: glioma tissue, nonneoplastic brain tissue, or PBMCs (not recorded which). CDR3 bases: TGCGCCAGCAGCTTGGGACACTCTATGAACACTGAAGCTTTCTTT. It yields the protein CASSLGHSMNTEAFF.